The T cell receptor beta chain under discussion was sequenced for a study of blood T cell repertoires in COVID-19 (dated by TCRdb to 2018 to 2021). Describing the broader study: The collaborator samples originated in the United States, Italy and Spain and spanned the acute and convalescent phases of COVID-19. The material from the prospective study consisted of cDNA or gDNA derived from T cells, B-cell-depleted T cells, or PBMCs. Subjects who had been exposed to COVID-19, were actively infected with it, or had recovered from it provided the deeply sampled blood TCRbeta repertoires that made up the dataset. The repertoires were made available in a free public database intended to serve as a resource for research on the immune response to SARS-CoV-2. The samples were drawn from the first 160 participants of the ongoing ImmuneRACE study and from under 1,500 subjects provided by 6 global collaborators. Sample metadata almost always included a de-identified subject ID, COVID-19 status, age in years and sex. HLA class I and class II types, where available, came from metadata supplied by the sample provider rather than from assay-based typing.

According to the germline V gene (reference sequence), CDR1 reads MNHNY and CDR2 reads SVGAGI. Reading from cysteine to phenylalanine, the CDR3 counts 15 amino acids. Only the CDR3 part of the read is kept: 45 bases, read in frame from the first base. The V and J ends are trimmed by 10 bases and 0 bases, leaving 16 bases between them. What the research found in general, with its limitations: The amount of clinical and demographic metadata varied by source and participant and was provided uncurated.

Notes on this clone: Its recognized antigen is unknown. One base away there is no much larger clone; base qualities are not given.

Each collaborating institution followed its own protocols to collect whole blood in K2EDTA tubes. For TCRbeta analysis, collaborators shipped samples in one of three forms: frozen whole blood, isolated PBMCs, or DNA extracted from either of those sample types. TCRbeta CDR3 regions were amplified from genomic DNA by means of the immunoSEQ Assay, a bias-controlled multiplex PCR. The study's own analysis went as follows. Nucleated cell counts per sample were estimated from amplification of reference gene primers within the assay. To quantify the absolute abundance of each unique TCRbeta CDR3 rearrangement, sequence reads were collapsed and filtered. For each sample, productive Simpson clonality was calculated as the square root of Simpson's diversity index across productive rearrangements. The immuneACCESS repertoire file appears here via TCRdb, limited to in-frame rearrangements. These files lack a portion of the clones; in checked studies, under half of the deficit traces to unresolved V genes, and the cause of the others is not known. That table is the source of V, J and clone size, and D and trimming were worked out from the DNA. This sample comprises about 140,000 clones, more than 60% of them detected only once. The leading ten clones occupy roughly 9% of the sample.

Recombination linked TRBV6-6 to TRBJ2-1; a tentative D match to TRBD2 spans 5 bases. The sample was peripheral blood. This receptor was obtained from a woman aged 50 to 60 with active or convalescent COVID-19. The CDR3 reads as follows: CAIALPEGSYNEQFF. The DNA sequence reads TGTGCCATAGCCCTCCCCGAGGGCTCCTACAATGAGCAGTTCTTC.